A single sample is the source of the 32 T cell receptor beta chains below, sequenced in a study of T cell changes during pregnancy in multiple sclerosis. Measured with immunoSEQ multiplex PCR; TCRdb has only the in-frame clones, and not every one. Seen here are about 51,000 clones, 93% observed once, and the top ten hold around 1.9%. The material sequenced was peripheral blood, taken in the second trimester of pregnancy. The receptors stem from a female donor with multiple sclerosis, enrolled in a pregnancy study.

The chain carries TRBV7-9 and TRBJ1-2, with a possible D match to TRBD1 (6 bases). V lost 5 bases and J lost 8, with 12 bases in between. Germline V lookup: CDR1 SEHNR, CDR2 FQNEAQ (reference sequence). The length of the CDR3 is 12 residues. The DNA for the CDR3 is TGTGCCAGCAGCAAACAGGGTAGGGGCTACACCTTC. This gives the protein CASSKQGRGYTF.

The V and J genes are TRBV7-9 and TRBJ2-1; D gene uncertain. The CDR3 runs 13 residues. V was shortened by 2 bases and J by 6 bases, with 8 bases between the two germline ends. Germline V gene data show CDR1 as SEHNR and CDR2 as FQNEAQ (reference sequence). CDR3 amino acids: CASSLIASNEQFF. The CDR3 DNA is TGTGCCAGCAGCTTAATCGCCAGCAATGAGCAGTTCTTC.

The CDR3 reads CASSSPGQKKGTQYF. In DNA form, the CDR3 reads TGTGCCAGCAGTTCCCCGGGACAAAAAAAAGGGACCCAGTACTTC. This sequence joins TRBV6-5 and TRBJ2-5, with a tentative D call TRBD1 (6 bases). CDR1 and CDR2 from the germline V gene are MNHEY and SVGAGI. The CDR3 is made up of 15 amino acids. V dropped 4 bases and J dropped 7 bases, with 19 bases sitting between them.

The V call is TRBV28, the J call TRBJ2-2; 8 positions match TRBD1. This CDR3 region has 16 residues. Germline V gives CDR1 MDHEN, CDR2 SYDVKM. V gave up 6 bases and J gave up 1 base; unmatched junction bases: 7. The CDR3: CASRITGTGNTGELFF. Written as DNA, the CDR3 is TGTGCCAGCAGAATAACCGGGACAGGGAACACCGGGGAGCTGTTTTTT.

This chain uses TRBV4-3 with TRBJ2-5; 9 positions agree with TRBD2. The end of the DNA is better explained by TRBJ2-7, so the J call may be wrong. CDR1 and CDR2 from the germline V gene are LGHNA and YSLEER. The CDR3 spans 17 residues. The CDR3 protein is CASSQDPYLAGSYEQYF. DNA of the CDR3: TGCGCCAGCAGCCAAGATCCTTACCTAGCGGGATCCTACGAGCAGTACTTC.

This clone is a singleton in its sample. The V and J genes are TRBV4-1 and TRBJ2-2, with 14 bases that match TRBD2. Germline loops: CDR1 MGHRA, CDR2 YSYEKL. Trimming removed 7 bases from V and 4 bases from J; junction bases left unmatched: 5. CDR3 length: 16 amino acids. The CDR3 coding sequence is TGCGCCAGCACAATGGGACTAGCGGGAGTCACCGGGGAGCTGTTTTTT. Translation: CASTMGLAGVTGELFF.

This chain connects TRBV2 to TRBJ2-7; TRBD2 might be the D (5 bases). The CDR3 consists of 13 residues. The V gene lost 1 base and the J gene lost 9 bases, with 13 bases spanning the gap. Germline V CDR1 and CDR2: SNHLY, FYNNEI. In DNA form, the CDR3 reads TGTGCCAGCAGTGAAGATTTTTGGACTGGGCAGTACTTC. It encodes CASSEDFWTGQYF.

CDR3 protein: CASSPGKGAPNTYEQYF. Here the CDR3 DNA reads TGTGCCAGTAGCCCAGGGAAGGGGGCGCCTAATACCTACGAGCAGTACTTC. The chain uses TRBV19 and TRBJ2-7, with 7 positions matching TRBD1. This CDR3 contains 17 residues. Trimming removed 6 bases from V and 2 bases from J; junction bases left unmatched: 16. The germline V gene encodes CDR1 LNHDA and CDR2 SQIVND (reference sequence).

Regarding this clone: This specimen includes other DNA sequences encoding the same CDR3. The chain joins TRBV5-1 to TRBJ2-5; D might be TRBD1 (5 bases). The V gene lost 0 bases and the J gene lost 1 base, with 7 bases spanning the gap. CDR1 SGHRS and CDR2 YFSETQ come from the germline V gene. The CDR3 is 14 amino acids. CDR3 sequence (DNA): TGCGCCAGCAGCTTGGGGCAGGGCCAAGAGACCCAGTACTTC. Translated, it gives CASSLGQGQETQYF.

The chain couples TRBV4-3 to TRBJ2-1; 12 bases map to TRBD2. The CDR3 extends over 14 amino acids. Germline V gene data show CDR1 as LGHNA and CDR2 as YSLEER. The V segment lost 4 bases and the J segment 5 bases; nucleotides outside the gene matches: 0. The CDR3 here is CASSRTSGNNEQFF. The CDR3 DNA follows: TGCGCCAGCAGCCGGACTAGCGGGAACAATGAGCAGTTCTTC.

V usage is TRBV27 and J usage is TRBJ2-5; D perhaps matches TRBD1 (6 bases). The CDR3 totals 12 residues. Trimming left V 10 bases short and J 1 base short, with 10 bases between. The germline gives CDR1 MNHEY, CDR2 SMNVEV (reference sequence). This CDR3 is CANRDTQETQYF. The CDR3 bases are TGTGCCAACCGGGACACCCAAGAGACCCAGTACTTC.

The chain combines TRBV27 with TRBJ2-1; tentatively, D is TRBD2 (6 bases). Trimming shortened V by 6 bases and J by 7 bases, and 19 bases separated the two germline ends. Germline-derived CDR1 and CDR2 are MNHEY and SMNVEV (reference sequence). The CDR3 has 15 amino acids. In DNA, the CDR3 is TGTGCCAGCAGCCGTAGCGGCCCTAAGGGGAATGAGCAGTTCTTC. Translating gives CASSRSGPKGNEQFF.

As DNA, the CDR3 is TGTGCCAGCAGCTTAGTTGCCAGAGATACGCAGTATTTT. Protein sequence: CASSLVARDTQYF. The chain couples TRBV13 to TRBJ2-3; D unclear. The germline V gene encodes CDR1 PRHDT and CDR2 FYEKMQ (reference sequence). CDR3 length equals 13 residues. V was trimmed by 1 base and J by 5 bases, leaving 7 bases between them.

V and J are TRBV20-1 and TRBJ2-5; D gene ambiguous. Germline-derived CDR1 and CDR2 are DFQATT and SNEGSKA (reference sequence). This CDR3 contains 11 residues. The V gene lost 4 bases and the J gene lost 3 bases, with 6 bases spanning the gap. CDR3 DNA: TGCAGTGCTAAAAGCGAAGAGACCCAGTACTTC. Protein sequence: CSAKSEETQYF.

CDR3 bases: TGTGCCAGCAGCTTCCTAGCGGGAGGCCCCGCAGATACGCAGTATTTT. Translation: CASSFLAGGPADTQYF. The chain couples TRBV11-2 to TRBJ2-3, with 11 bases lining up with TRBD2. After removal of 3 bases from V and 4 bases from J, the junction contained 6 bases not matched to a gene. CDR1 and CDR2 from the germline V gene are SGHAT and FQNNGV. The CDR3 runs 16 residues.

V gene TRBV19 combines with J gene TRBJ2-1; 10 nucleotides align to TRBD2. CDR1 and CDR2 (germline): LNHDA, SQIVND (reference sequence). Germline trimming cut 10 bases from V and 1 base from J; bases unmatched to any gene: 4. The CDR3 is 14 residues long. The CDR3 protein is CATSTSGSYNEQFF. The CDR3 coding sequence is TGTGCCACCTCGACTAGCGGGTCCTACAATGAGCAGTTCTTC.

The rearrangement uses TRBV2 and TRBJ2-5; 11 positions match TRBD2. Germline V lookup: CDR1 SNHLY, CDR2 FYNNEI. V lost 0 bases and J lost 5; bases outside the gene matches: 11. The CDR3 covers 18 residues. This CDR3 reads CASSEARLAGGGGETQYF. As DNA, the CDR3 is TGTGCCAGCAGTGAAGCGCGGCTAGCGGGAGGAGGAGGGGAGACCCAGTACTTC.

The chain combines TRBV29-1 with TRBJ1-5; TRBD1 agrees at 10 bases. Germline V lookup: CDR1 SQVTM, CDR2 ANQGSEA. V gave up 4 bases and J gave up 5 bases; unmatched junction bases: 2. The CDR3 sequence is 13 residues long. In nucleotides, the CDR3 is TGCAGCGTTGGAGGGACAGGGGATCAGCCCCAGCATTTT. Translated: CSVGGTGDQPQHF.

This sequence joins TRBV18 and TRBJ2-2; D is undetermined. The CDR3 length is 16 residues. Trimming stripped 1 base from V and 4 bases from J, with 13 bases between. Germline V gene sequence: CDR1 KGHSH, CDR2 LQKENI. The CDR3, as DNA: TGTGCCAGCTCACCACTGGCAGGTTCCCGCACCGGGGAGCTGTTTTTT. Translation: CASSPLAGSRTGELFF. The full variable domain, with the rest looked up from reference TRBV18 and TRBJ2-2, is NAGVMQNPRHLVRRRGQEARLRCSPMKGHSHVYWYRQLPEEGLKFMVYLQKENIIDESGMPKERFSAEFPKEGPSILRIQQVVRGDSAAYFCASSPLAGSRTGELFFGEGSRLTVL.

This sequence joins TRBV4-3 and TRBJ2-7; TRBD2 agrees at 7 bases. Germline trimming cut 0 bases from V and 4 bases from J; bases unmatched to any gene: 6. This CDR3 is built from 15 residues. Looked up from germline, CDR1 is LGHNA and CDR2 is YSLEER. Here the CDR3 DNA reads TGCGCCAGCAGCCAAGACCCAGCGGGACTTTACGAGCAGTACTTC. It yields the protein CASSQDPAGLYEQYF.

V usage is TRBV27 and J usage is TRBJ2-1; maybe TRBD2 (5 bases). The CDR3 loop spans 17 amino acids. V was cut by 1 base and J by 0 bases, with 13 bases left in between. The germline V gene has CDR1 MNHEY and CDR2 SMNVEV (reference sequence). The chain's CDR3 is CASSLLRADSSYNEQFF. In nucleotides, the CDR3 is TGTGCCAGCAGTTTATTACGAGCGGATAGCTCCTACAATGAGCAGTTCTTC.

The DNA of the CDR3 is TGTGCCAGCAGCCCTTTAGGGGGGGGACTAGAGGACTACGAGCAGTACTTC. This sequence encodes CASSPLGGGLEDYEQYF. This rearrangement joins TRBV7-9 to TRBJ2-7, with TRBD2 matching over 8 bases. V shed 5 bases and J 3 bases; nucleotides not matched to a gene: 15. Germline lookup yields CDR1 SEHNR and CDR2 FQNEAQ (reference sequence). The CDR3 covers 17 residues. Using reference TRBV7-9 and TRBJ2-7 for the parts outside the CDR3, the full variable domain is DTGVSQNPRHKITKRGQNVTFRCDPISEHNRLYWYRQTLGQGPEFLTYFQNEAQLEKSRLLSDRFSAERPKGSFSTLEIQRTEQGDSAMYLCASSPLGGGLEDYEQYFGPGTRLTVT.

V is TRBV7-2 and J is TRBJ2-3, with 16 bases aligning to TRBD2. CDR3 length: 18 residues. Germline V gene lookup returns CDR1 SGHTA and CDR2 FQGNSA. The V and J ends lost 5 bases and 8 bases, in that order; junction bases with no gene match: 13. The CDR3 nucleotides are TGTGCCAGCAGCCCGGGGACTAGCGGGAGGGCCCCCAGTGGTACGCAGTATTTT. It encodes CASSPGTSGRAPSGTQYF.

This chain uses TRBV9 with TRBJ2-7; 11 bases line up with TRBD2. CDR1 and CDR2 (germline): SGDLS, YYNGEE. J lost 6 bases, V lost 4 bases, and 18 bases had no gene match. The CDR3 has 18 residues. CDR3 DNA: TGTGCCAGCAGCCCCGGGACAGCGATACTAGCGGGAGTTCTCGAGCAGTACTTC. This translates into CASSPGTAILAGVLEQYF.

The gene calls are TRBV27 and TRBJ1-1; no definite D call. V was shortened by 6 bases and J by 4 bases, with 12 bases between the two germline ends. From germline, CDR1 is MNHEY and CDR2 SMNVEV (reference sequence). This CDR3 is 13 amino acids long. The chain's CDR3 is CASRQRTSTEAFF. CDR3 in DNA: TGTGCCAGCAGACAGAGAACGAGCACTGAAGCTTTCTTT.

This clone appeared a single time. The chain uses TRBV7-2 and TRBJ2-3; D gene uncertain. The CDR3 runs 14 residues. Trimming cost V 0 bases and J 3 bases, with 7 bases left between them. The germline V gene encodes CDR1 SGHTA and CDR2 FQGNSA. The DNA for the CDR3 is TGTGCCAGCAGCTTAGCGAGGAGAACAGATACGCAGTATTTT. It is translated as CASSLARRTDTQYF.

J is TRBJ1-2 and V is TRBV18; 8 bases line up with TRBD1. The CDR3 totals 14 residues. V lost 3 bases and J lost 6; bases outside the gene matches: 6. Germline V CDR1 and CDR2: KGHSH, LQKENI. The CDR3 DNA is TGTGCCAGCTCACCTACAGGGGGTCTTGATGGCTACACCTTC. Translation gives CASSPTGGLDGYTF.

Comments on this clone: Other DNA sequences in this specimen translate into the identical CDR3. This rearrangement joins TRBV2 to TRBJ2-7, with 11 bases matching TRBD2. The germline V gene encodes CDR1 SNHLY and CDR2 FYNNEI. This CDR3 region has 15 residues. The V gene end was trimmed by 6 bases and the J gene end by 0 bases; junction bases not matched to a gene: 4. The CDR3, as DNA: TGTGCCAGCAGCGCAACTAGCGGGAGCTCCTACGAGCAGTACTTC. It codes for CASSATSGSSYEQYF.

The chain carries TRBV9 and TRBJ2-2; D remains ambiguous. CDR3 length: 16 amino acids. The germline V and J ends were trimmed by 2 bases and 2 bases, with 13 bases remaining between them. Germline V gene lookup returns CDR1 SGDLS and CDR2 YYNGEE. This CDR3 reads CASSVTGSDNTGELFF. The DNA for the CDR3 is TGTGCCAGCAGCGTCACGGGTTCAGATAACACCGGGGAGCTGTTTTTT. Full variable domain (remainder filled in from reference TRBV9 and TRBJ2-2): DSGVTQTPKHLITATGQRVTLRCSPRSGDLSVYWYQQSLDQGLQFLIQYYNGEERAKGNILERFSAQQFPDLHSELNLSSLELGDSALYFCASSVTGSDNTGELFFGEGSRLTVL.

This chain joins TRBV6-6 and TRBJ1-2; 10 bases fit TRBD1. Germline lookup yields CDR1 MNHNY and CDR2 SVGAGI (reference sequence). This CDR3 is 12 amino acids long. V lost 8 bases to trimming and J lost 7 bases; unmatched junction nucleotides: 4. This CDR3 is CASDRGQGGYTF. DNA for the CDR3: TGTGCCAGCGACAGGGGGCAGGGTGGCTACACCTTC.

This chain connects TRBV19 to TRBJ2-7; TRBD1 might be the D (6 bases). This CDR3 is 15 amino acids long. Germline V CDR1 and CDR2: LNHDA, SQIVND (reference sequence). Trimming left V 3 bases short and J 2 bases short, with 14 bases between. The CDR3 bases are TGTGCCAGTAGTATTGGGGAGACAGGAGCCTACGAGCAGTACTTC. This translates into CASSIGETGAYEQYF.

This clone was detected once. The rearrangement uses TRBV27 and TRBJ1-1; 12 bases agree with TRBD1. In germline, CDR1 is MNHEY, CDR2 SMNVEV (reference sequence). This CDR3 region has 15 residues. The junction had 9 bases not matched to a gene; V was cut back by 7 bases and J by 6 bases. Here the CDR3 reads CASKHWGQGASEAFF. The DNA for the CDR3 is TGTGCCAGCAAACACTGGGGACAGGGGGCTTCTGAAGCTTTCTTT.